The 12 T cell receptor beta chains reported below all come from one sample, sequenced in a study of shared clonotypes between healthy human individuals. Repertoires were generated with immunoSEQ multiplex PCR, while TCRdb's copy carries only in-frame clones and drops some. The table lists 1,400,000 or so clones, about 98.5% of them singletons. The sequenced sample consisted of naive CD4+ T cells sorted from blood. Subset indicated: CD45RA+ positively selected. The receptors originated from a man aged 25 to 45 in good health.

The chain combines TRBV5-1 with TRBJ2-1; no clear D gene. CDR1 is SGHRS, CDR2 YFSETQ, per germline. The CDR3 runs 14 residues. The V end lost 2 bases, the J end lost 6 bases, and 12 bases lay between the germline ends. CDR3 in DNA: TGCGCCAGCAGCTTCAACCCGTTTGGCAATGAGCAGTTCTTC. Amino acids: CASSFNPFGNEQFF.

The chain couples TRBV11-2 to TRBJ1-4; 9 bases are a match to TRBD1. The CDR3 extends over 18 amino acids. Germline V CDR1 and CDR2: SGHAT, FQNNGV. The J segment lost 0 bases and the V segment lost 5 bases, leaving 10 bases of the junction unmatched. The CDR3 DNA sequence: TGTGCCAGCAGCCATTTGAGGACAGGGGTTGCAACTAATGAAAAACTGTTTTTT. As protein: CASSHLRTGVATNEKLFF.

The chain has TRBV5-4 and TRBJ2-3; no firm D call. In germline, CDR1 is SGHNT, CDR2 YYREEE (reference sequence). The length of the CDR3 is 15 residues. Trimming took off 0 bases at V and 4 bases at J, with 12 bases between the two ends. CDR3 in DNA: TGTGCCAGCAGCTTGGAGAGGAATGAGGCAGATACGCAGTATTTT. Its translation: CASSLERNEADTQYF.

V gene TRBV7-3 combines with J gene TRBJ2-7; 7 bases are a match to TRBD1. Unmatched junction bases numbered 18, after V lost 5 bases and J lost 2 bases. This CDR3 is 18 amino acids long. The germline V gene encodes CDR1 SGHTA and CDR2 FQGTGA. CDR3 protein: CASSLNVIGTVSPYEQYF. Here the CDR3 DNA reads TGTGCCAGCAGCCTCAACGTGATTGGGACAGTATCCCCCTACGAGCAGTACTTC. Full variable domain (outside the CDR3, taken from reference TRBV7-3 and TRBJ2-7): GAGVSQTPSNKVTEKGKYVELRCDPISGHTALYWYRQSLGQGPEFLIYFQGTGAADDSGLPNDRFFAVRPEGSVSTLKIQRTERGDSAVYLCASSLNVIGTVSPYEQYFGPGTRLTVT.

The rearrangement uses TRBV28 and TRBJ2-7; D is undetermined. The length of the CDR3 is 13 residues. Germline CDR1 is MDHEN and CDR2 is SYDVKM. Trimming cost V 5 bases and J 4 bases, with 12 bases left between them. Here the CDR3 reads CASSPPTLYEQYF. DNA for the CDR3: TGTGCCAGCAGTCCGCCGACTCTGTACGAGCAGTACTTC.

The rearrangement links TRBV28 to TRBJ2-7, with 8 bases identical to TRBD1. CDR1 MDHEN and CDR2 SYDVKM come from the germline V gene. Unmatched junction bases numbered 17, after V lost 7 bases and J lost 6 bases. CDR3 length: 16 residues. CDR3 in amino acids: CASTIGQGALLGEQYF. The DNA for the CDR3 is TGTGCCAGCACGATTGGGCAGGGGGCGCTTCTTGGCGAGCAGTACTTC. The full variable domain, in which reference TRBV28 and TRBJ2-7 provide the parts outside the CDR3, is DVKVTQSSRYLVKRTGEKVFLECVQDMDHENMFWYRQDPGLGLRLIYFSYDVKMKEKGDIPEGYSVSREKKERFSLILESASTNQTSMYLCASTIGQGALLGEQYFGPGTRLTVT.

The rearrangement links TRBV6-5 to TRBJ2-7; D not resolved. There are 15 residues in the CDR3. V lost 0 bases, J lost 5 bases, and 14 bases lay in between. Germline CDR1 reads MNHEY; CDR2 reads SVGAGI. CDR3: CASSYSTVVLHEQYF. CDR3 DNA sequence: TGTGCCAGCAGTTACTCGACGGTGGTCCTCCACGAGCAGTACTTC.

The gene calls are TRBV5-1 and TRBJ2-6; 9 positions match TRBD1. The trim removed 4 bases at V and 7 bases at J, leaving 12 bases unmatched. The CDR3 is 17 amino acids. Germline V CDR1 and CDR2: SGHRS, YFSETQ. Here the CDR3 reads CASSRGTGRYNANVLTF. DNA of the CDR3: TGCGCCAGCAGCCGCGGGACAGGGCGATACAATGCCAACGTCCTGACTTTC.

CDR3 loop: CASSQCRDRDYSYEQYF. The CDR3 region has the DNA TGCGCCAGCAGTCAGTGCCGGGACAGGGACTACTCCTACGAGCAGTACTTC. The chain recombines TRBV23-1 with TRBJ2-7, with 9 bases identical to TRBD1. TRBV23-1 falls under the ORF class, with uncertain function. The V and J ends lost 3 bases and 0 bases, in that order; junction bases with no gene match: 9. This CDR3 contains 17 residues.

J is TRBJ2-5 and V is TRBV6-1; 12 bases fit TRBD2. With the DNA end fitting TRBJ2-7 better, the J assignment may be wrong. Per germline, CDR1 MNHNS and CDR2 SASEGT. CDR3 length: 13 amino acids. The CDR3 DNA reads TGTGCCAGCAGGACTAGCGGGAGTAGCGAGCAGTACTTC. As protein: CASRTSGSSEQYF.

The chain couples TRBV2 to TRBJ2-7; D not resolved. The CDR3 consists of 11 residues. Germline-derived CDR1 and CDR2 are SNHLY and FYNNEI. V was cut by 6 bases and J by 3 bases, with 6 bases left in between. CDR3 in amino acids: CASSIVYEQYF. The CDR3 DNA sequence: TGTGCCAGCAGCATTGTCTACGAGCAGTACTTC.

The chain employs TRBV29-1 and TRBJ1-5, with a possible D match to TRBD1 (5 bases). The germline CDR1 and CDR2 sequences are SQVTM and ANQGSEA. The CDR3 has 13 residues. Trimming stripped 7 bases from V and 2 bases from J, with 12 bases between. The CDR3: CSAGTGGNQPQHF. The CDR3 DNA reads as TGCAGCGCCGGGACGGGGGGCAATCAGCCCCAGCATTTT.